These 28 T cell receptor beta chains were all obtained from the same sample, sequenced in a study of shared clonotypes between healthy human individuals. The protocol was immunoSEQ multiplex PCR, while the TCRdb copy is restricted to in-frame clones and leaves out a portion. The sample has millions of clones, roughly 94% seen once. Sample: naive CD4+ T cells sorted from blood. As for subset: CD45RA+ positively selected. The origin of the receptors is a man in his late teens or twenties in good health.

The chain couples TRBV9 to TRBJ1-2, with D possibly matching TRBD1 (5 bases). V shed 3 bases and J shed 8 bases, with 14 bases lying between them. This CDR3 comprises 13 residues. CDR1 is SGDLS and CDR2 is YYNGEE in the germline V gene. The CDR3 sequence: CASSAQLGDGYTF. In DNA form, the CDR3 reads TGTGCCAGCAGCGCCCAGCTCGGGGACGGCTACACCTTC.

A note on this clone: This specimen includes other DNA sequences encoding the same CDR3. The chain combines TRBV5-1 with TRBJ2-2; no reliable D call. Per the germline V gene, CDR1 is SGHRS and CDR2 is YFSETQ. V lost 0 bases to trimming and J lost 4 bases, with 4 bases between them. The CDR3 is made up of 13 amino acids. Here the CDR3 reads CASSLGSTGELFF. The CDR3 nucleotides are TGCGCCAGCAGCTTGGGGAGCACCGGGGAGCTGTTTTTT.

This chain links TRBV19 with TRBJ1-2; D is unclear. The CDR3 loop spans 13 amino acids. Trimming removed 4 bases from V and 2 bases from J, with 8 bases in between. From germline, CDR1 is LNHDA and CDR2 SQIVND (reference sequence). CDR3 nucleotides: TGTGCCAGTAGTACCCTGAACAACTATGGCTACACCTTC. It encodes CASSTLNNYGYTF.

The gene calls are TRBV30 and TRBJ2-1, with 7 bases fitting TRBD2. This CDR3 region has 21 residues. V shed 6 bases and J 0 bases; nucleotides not matched to a gene: 26. The germline gives CDR1 GTSNPN, CDR2 SVGIG (reference sequence). DNA of the CDR3: TGTGCCTGTTCCCAGGCCACCAGTCCCGGGACTAACTCCCACTCCTACAATGAGCAGTTCTTC. Its translation: CACSQATSPGTNSHSYNEQFF.

The chain employs TRBV7-9 and TRBJ2-1, with 11 bases identical to TRBD2. This CDR3 has 18 residues. J gave up 8 bases and V 3 bases, and 15 bases lay outside the gene matches. CDR1 is SEHNR, CDR2 FQNEAQ, per germline (reference sequence). The CDR3 protein is CASSFRDGLAGGRDEQFF. The CDR3 region has the DNA TGTGCCAGCAGCTTCCGGGACGGTCTAGCGGGAGGTCGGGATGAGCAGTTCTTC.

In this sample, this clone turned up a few times. The chain combines TRBV5-1 with TRBJ2-7; TRBD1 agrees at 7 bases. Per germline, CDR1 SGHRS and CDR2 YFSETQ. J lost 3 bases, V lost 0 bases, and 6 bases had no gene match. The CDR3 sequence is 15 residues long. CDR3 sequence: CASSLAMPGGYEQYF. In nucleotides, the CDR3 is TGCGCCAGCAGCTTGGCGATGCCAGGGGGCTACGAGCAGTACTTC.

The rearrangement uses TRBV30 and TRBJ1-6; no reliable D call. The CDR3 consists of 12 residues. Per the germline V gene, CDR1 is GTSNPN and CDR2 is SVGIG (reference sequence). Between the trimmed V and J ends, which lost 2 bases and 12 bases, there was a span of 11 bases. The CDR3 reads CAWSHPALPLHF. CDR3 in DNA: TGTGCCTGGAGTCACCCGGCTTTACCCCTCCACTTT.

J is TRBJ2-5 and V is TRBV5-8, with D possibly TRBD2 on 5 matching bases. The CDR3 runs to 11 residues. Germline values: CDR1 SGHTS, CDR2 YDEGEE. V was pared by 2 bases and J by 7 bases, with 6 bases between. This CDR3 reads CASSFGRTQYF. The CDR3 bases are TGTGCCAGCAGCTTTGGGAGGACCCAGTACTTC.

The V gene is TRBV27, the J gene TRBJ1-2; 7 nucleotides align to TRBD1. After removal of 4 bases from V and 1 base from J, the junction contained 3 bases not matched to a gene. CDR1 and CDR2 from the germline V gene are MNHEY and SMNVEV (reference sequence). The CDR3 runs 14 residues. The CDR3 loop is CASSSGTDNYGYTF. The CDR3 coding sequence is TGTGCCAGCAGTTCAGGGACAGATAACTATGGCTACACCTTC.

This clone came up once. This chain uses TRBV28 with TRBJ2-7; D call uncertain. V was cut by 3 bases and J by 3 bases, with 12 bases left in between. Germline V gene lookup returns CDR1 MDHEN and CDR2 SYDVKM. The CDR3 has 14 amino acids. CDR3 region: CASSLSVSFYEQYF. As DNA, the CDR3 is TGTGCCAGCAGTTTGAGCGTCAGCTTCTACGAGCAGTACTTC.

The rearrangement joins TRBV6-6 to TRBJ2-5; 7 nucleotides align to TRBD1. J was trimmed by 1 base and V by 0 bases; bases with no gene match: 5. CDR1 is MNHNY, CDR2 SVGAGI, per germline (reference sequence). The CDR3 length is 16 residues. The CDR3 DNA follows: TGTGCCAGCAGTTACTCGCAGGGGGTATCCCAAGAGACCCAGTACTTC. It translates to CASSYSQGVSQETQYF.

On this clone itself: At one of its ends the junction is not consistent with the germline gene, which may arise from a read error. The V gene is TRBV5-1, the J gene TRBJ1-5; 7 nucleotides align to TRBD1. The CDR3 contains 15 residues. Per germline, CDR1 SGHRS and CDR2 YFSETQ. The CDR3 bases are TGCGCCAGCAACTTGGGGGACAGCTACAATCAGCCCCAGCATTTT. Translating gives CASNLGDSYNQPQHF.

The chain links TRBV2 to TRBJ2-7; D may be TRBD2 (5 bases). The CDR3 has 14 amino acids. CDR1 and CDR2 from the germline V gene are SNHLY and FYNNEI. V gave up 6 bases and J gave up 5 bases, with 17 bases separating them. The CDR3 loop reads CASRIRTSGNEQYF. DNA for the CDR3: TGTGCCAGCAGGATCCGGACTTCTGGGAACGAGCAGTACTTC.

This chain uses TRBV6-1 with TRBJ2-7, with D unclear. This CDR3 is 14 amino acids long. V dropped 5 bases and J dropped 2 bases, with 13 bases sitting between them. CDR1 is MNHNS and CDR2 is SASEGT in the germline V gene. The CDR3 DNA sequence: TGTGCCAGCAGTAGAGGCCCTACCACCTACGAGCAGTACTTC. Translation gives CASSRGPTTYEQYF.

This sequence joins TRBV5-4 and TRBJ1-2, with 7 positions matching TRBD1. The CDR3 consists of 15 residues. Germline assignment: CDR1 SGHNT and CDR2 YYREEE (reference sequence). The junction had 7 bases not matched to a gene; V was cut back by 0 bases and J by 5 bases. CDR3 nucleotides: TGTGCCAGCAGCTTGGGGGCAGGACAGGAATATGGCTACACCTTC. It codes for CASSLGAGQEYGYTF.

The chain recombines TRBV28 with TRBJ1-6; possible D gene TRBD1, 6 bases. CDR1 and CDR2 (germline): MDHEN, SYDVKM. V lost 7 bases, J lost 7 bases, and 14 bases lay in between. This CDR3 is built from 14 residues. The CDR3 DNA follows: TGTGCCAGCACTGATCGACAGGAAAATTCACCCCTCCACTTT. It encodes CASTDRQENSPLHF.

J is TRBJ1-3 and V is TRBV5-1; a possible D gene is TRBD1 (6 bases). The CDR3 is 14 amino acids. The V end was cut by 6 bases, the J end by 3 bases, with 13 bases between. Germline assignment: CDR1 SGHRS and CDR2 YFSETQ. CDR3 DNA sequence: TGCGCCAGCACCAGGACAGCAGGTGGAAACACCATATATTTT. Its protein product is CASTRTAGGNTIYF.

This chain connects TRBV7-8 to TRBJ2-7, with D possibly TRBD2 on 6 matching bases. Trimming took 0 bases from V and 4 from J, leaving 10 bases between them. Per the germline V gene, CDR1 is SGHVS and CDR2 is FQNEAQ. The CDR3 has 14 residues. The CDR3 bases are TGTGCCAGCAGCTTAGCCGGACTACTTTACGAGCAGTACTTC. It specifies CASSLAGLLYEQYF.

The V gene is TRBV4-3, the J gene TRBJ1-1; the D is unclear. The V gene lost 0 bases and the J gene lost 6 bases, with 14 bases spanning the gap. Germline V lookup: CDR1 LGHNA, CDR2 YSLEER. The CDR3 has 15 residues. CDR3 DNA: TGCGCCAGCAGCCAAGATCAACTCTTTGGGTCTGAAGCTTTCTTT. It specifies CASSQDQLFGSEAFF.

This clone has a single count. The chain joins TRBV7-9 to TRBJ2-3, with 8 bases identical to TRBD1. Germline V CDR1 and CDR2: SEHNR, FQNEAQ (reference sequence). The CDR3 has 19 residues. Trimming cost V 4 bases and J 0 bases; bases outside gene matches: 15. The CDR3 DNA reads as TGTGCCAGCAGCTCCGGGATTACAGGGGGAGGACCTAGCACAGATACGCAGTATTTT. Translated: CASSSGITGGGPSTDTQYF.

J is TRBJ2-1 and V is TRBV11-3, with D hard to call. Looked up from germline, CDR1 is SGHNT and CDR2 is YENEEA. V was pared by 5 bases and J by 0 bases, with 8 bases between. The length of the CDR3 is 14 residues. CDR3 region: CASSASSSYNEQFF. The CDR3 DNA reads TGTGCCAGCAGCGCCAGTAGCTCCTACAATGAGCAGTTCTTC.

CDR3 bases: TGTGCCAGCAGTTTATACGGACAGGGCGTGAACACCGGGGAGCTGTTTTTT. It is translated as CASSLYGQGVNTGELFF. The gene calls are TRBV27 and TRBJ2-2, with 8 bases matching TRBD1. The CDR3 has 17 residues. V dropped 1 base and J dropped 1; count of bases not matched to a gene: 5. The germline V gene encodes CDR1 MNHEY and CDR2 SMNVEV (reference sequence).

The chain links TRBV9 to TRBJ2-1; unclear D gene. The CDR3 is 12 amino acids. Germline CDR1 and CDR2: SGDLS and YYNGEE. Trimming left V 4 bases short and J 9 bases short, with 11 bases between. This chain's CDR3 is CASSSTYREQFF. The CDR3, as DNA: TGTGCCAGCAGCTCGACTTACCGTGAGCAGTTCTTC.

Points on this clone: This sample also contains other DNA sequences that code for the same CDR3. This chain links TRBV15 with TRBJ1-1; no firm D call. This CDR3 comprises 13 residues. V was cut by 0 bases and J by 4 bases, with 6 bases left in between. Germline assignment: CDR1 LNHNV and CDR2 YYDKDF (reference sequence). CDR3 nucleotides: TGTGCCACCAGCAGAGATTTGGGCACTGAAGCTTTCTTT. Protein sequence: CATSRDLGTEAFF.

The chain is built from TRBV6-5 and TRBJ2-5; 7 bases line up with TRBD1. CDR3 length: 16 amino acids. In germline, CDR1 is MNHEY, CDR2 SVGAGI. The V and J ends lost 5 bases and 4 bases, in that order; junction bases with no gene match: 13. CDR3 coding DNA: TGTGCCAGCAGTCACTACGCGACAGGGCTATTAGAGACCCAGTACTTC. It specifies CASSHYATGLLETQYF.

The chain is built from TRBV30 and TRBJ2-3, with TRBD2 as a possible D gene (6 bases). The germline gives CDR1 GTSNPN, CDR2 SVGIG (reference sequence). The CDR3 covers 15 residues. V lost 0 bases to trimming and J lost 1 base, with 11 bases between them. Here the CDR3 DNA reads TGTGCCTGGAGTGTACCTAGCGCCCGCACAGATACGCAGTATTTT. This gives the protein CAWSVPSARTDTQYF.

To note about this clone: The sample carries other DNA sequences with the same CDR3. This chain connects TRBV9 to TRBJ2-1, with D possibly TRBD2 on 5 matching bases. V lost 0 bases and J lost 0, with 7 bases in between. This CDR3 contains 15 residues. Looked up from germline, CDR1 is SGDLS and CDR2 is YYNGEE. Written as DNA, the CDR3 is TGTGCCAGCAGCGTAGAGGACTCCTCCTACAATGAGCAGTTCTTC. Translation: CASSVEDSSYNEQFF. Using reference TRBV9 and TRBJ2-1 for the parts outside the CDR3, the full variable domain is DSGVTQTPKHLITATGQRVTLRCSPRSGDLSVYWYQQSLDQGLQFLIQYYNGEERAKGNILERFSAQQFPDLHSELNLSSLELGDSALYFCASSVEDSSYNEQFFGPGTRLTVL.

The sample holds one count of this clone. CDR3 bases: TGTGCCAGCAGCTTGGGGGGGCTCTCCAATTCACCCCTCCACTTT. It yields the protein CASSLGGLSNSPLHF. This chain connects TRBV5-6 to TRBJ1-6; D may be TRBD1 (6 bases). Germline lookup yields CDR1 SGHDT and CDR2 YYEEEE. The V and J ends lost 0 bases and 7 bases respectively, with 11 bases between them. This CDR3 region has 15 residues. Drawing the rest from reference TRBV5-6 and TRBJ1-6, the complete variable domain is DAGVTQSPTHLIKTRGQQVTLRCSPKSGHDTVSWYQQALGQGPQFIFQYYEEEERQRGNFPDRFSGHQFPNYSSELNVNALLLGDSALYLCASSLGGLSNSPLHFGNGTRLTVT.